This record looks at one T cell receptor (beta chain) sequence and its context. The data were obtained in a study of cytomegalovirus exposure and HLA in healthy donors. 13 Jbeta primers and 60 Vbeta primers were used for the PCR. This table comes from immunoSEQ multiplex PCR, and its TCRdb copy is limited to in-frame clones, with some not included. The sample records roughly 160,000 clones, 70% to 80% being singletons. This sequence was found in a man aged 50 to 60 in good health and CMV-seropositive. Sequencing was carried out using PBMCs.

The chain's CDR3 is CASSPTGNWWSSGNTIYF. DNA of the CDR3: TGTGCCAGCAGTCCCACAGGGAATTGGTGGAGCTCTGGAAACACCATATATTTT. The rearrangement joins TRBV27 to TRBJ1-3, with TRBD1 as a possible D gene (6 bases). The CDR3 sequence is 18 residues long. Trimming left V 5 bases short and J 0 bases short, with 20 bases between. Germline lookup yields CDR1 MNHEY and CDR2 SMNVEV (reference sequence).